This section outlines one T cell receptor beta chain sequence together with its context. These data are taken from a study of blood T cell repertoires in COVID-19. Turning to the study itself: T cells, B-cell-depleted T cells, or PBMCs provided the cDNA or gDNA that served as material.

The protocol was immunoSEQ multiplex PCR, while the TCRdb copy is restricted to in-frame clones and leaves out a portion. The profile covers around 110,000 clones, with about nine tenths appearing a single time and around 4.7% taken by the ten largest. This clonotype originated in a man aged 35 to 55 with acute or convalescent COVID-19. The sample consisted of peripheral blood.

The CDR3 here is CASSLGGSASTDTQYF. CDR3 in DNA: TGTGCCAGCAGCTTAGGGGGTAGCGCAAGCACAGATACGCAGTATTTT. The chain couples TRBV7-2 to TRBJ2-3, with D possibly being TRBD2 (5 bases). This CDR3 is 16 amino acids long. CDR1 SGHTA and CDR2 FQGNSA come from the germline V gene. V lost 1 base and J lost 0, with 11 bases in between. Full variable domain (rest looked up from reference TRBV7-2 and TRBJ2-3): GAGVSQSPSNKVTEKGKDVELRCDPISGHTALYWYRQSLGQGLEFLIYFQGNSAPDKSGLPSDRFSAERTGGSVSTLTIQRTQQEDSAVYLCASSLGGSASTDTQYFGPGTRLTVL.